This T cell receptor beta chain originates from a study of response to subunit inactivated influenza vaccine. Each CDR3 protein is one row after TCRdb ran MiXCR on the RT-PCR reads. This table holds more than 450,000 distinct CDR3 sequences, about an eighth found once. The ends were cut back, 1 base at V and 3 bases at J, with 15 bases in the middle. This CDR3 contains 17 residues. Whole-study results and caveats: Authors proposed each seasonal influenza vaccination draws in few new T cells.

This clonotype came up a few times. Antigen: not known. Here the sequenced sample was PBMCs from blood, taken on the day of vaccination. This rearrangement joins TRBV12-3 or TRBV12-4 to TRBJ1-4; D might be TRBD1 (6 bases). The TCR originated in a man aged 45-65 years who received an inactivated influenza vaccine. This CDR3 reads CASSLGPGKGANEKLFF. As DNA, the CDR3 is TGTGCCAGCAGTTTAGGCCCCGGAAAGGGGGCTAATGAAAAACTGTTTTTT.